This record concerns one TCR beta chain sequence. The antigen is not known. V lost 3 bases to trimming and J lost 0 bases; unmatched junction nucleotides: 15. CDR1 and CDR2 from the germline V gene are SGHAT and FQDESV (reference sequence). The CDR3 totals 19 residues. This sample is part of a study of cytomegalovirus exposure and HLA in healthy donors. The study's findings and limits: Reported performance of the classifier showed diagnosis of cytomegalovirus status with high specificity and sensitivity. The study labeled 150 to 200 TCR beta chains cytomegalovirus-associated.

Sequenced by immunoSEQ multiplex PCR; TCRdb stores in-frame clones only, minus some. The sample holds 150,000 to 200,000 clones, about 89% seen once. The TCR originated in a man in his thirties or forties in good health and CMV-seropositive. The sample was PBMCs. The chain joins TRBV11-1 to TRBJ2-3; 7 bases fit TRBD2. The CDR3 DNA reads as TGTGCCAGCAGCTTCGACCGGGACGGGGGGATTACTAGCACAGATACGCAGTATTTT. Its protein product is CASSFDRDGGITSTDTQYF. Full variable domain (rest looked up from reference TRBV11-1 and TRBJ2-3): EAEVAQSPRYKITEKSQAVAFWCDPISGHATLYWYRQILGQGPELLVQFQDESVVDDSQLPKDRFSAERLKGVDSTLKIQPAELGDSAMYLCASSFDRDGGITSTDTQYFGPGTRLTVL.